The 30 T cell receptor beta chains given below trace back to one sample, sequenced in a study of shared clonotypes between healthy human individuals. Measured with immunoSEQ multiplex PCR; TCRdb has only the in-frame clones, and not every one. The data show about 490,000 clones, approximately 80% seen once. Sequenced material: PBMCs. These receptors all come from a woman aged 40 to 50 in good health. Some clones in this sample may be carry-over from other donors' samples.

The chain uses TRBV27 and TRBJ2-7; 11 nucleotides agree with TRBD2. J lost 7 bases, V lost 4 bases, and 9 bases had no gene match. This CDR3 has 15 residues. In germline, CDR1 is MNHEY, CDR2 SMNVEV (reference sequence). CDR3 DNA sequence: TGTGCCAGCAGTTCACCACTAGCGGGAGTGGGTGAGCAGTACTTC. Translating it yields CASSSPLAGVGEQYF.

The chain couples TRBV7-2 to TRBJ2-3; 10 positions match TRBD2. The trim removed 5 bases at V and 2 bases at J, leaving 7 bases unmatched. The CDR3 loop spans 16 amino acids. Germline V CDR1 and CDR2: SGHTA, FQGNSA. The CDR3 loop reads CASSQGLAVTTDTQYF. CDR3 coding DNA: TGTGCCAGCAGCCAAGGACTAGCGGTTACCACAGATACGCAGTATTTT.

The J gene is TRBJ2-2, the V gene TRBV2; D is perhaps TRBD1 (5 bases). The CDR3 consists of 19 residues. Deletions cut 6 bases from V and 2 bases from J, with 25 bases between. The V gene's germline CDR1 is SNHLY and CDR2 FYNNEI. The CDR3 DNA reads as TGTGCCAGCAGGTTGACAGAGAAATTCGTCAGTCTAAACACCGGGGAGCTGTTTTTT. The encoded protein is CASRLTEKFVSLNTGELFF.

The chain employs TRBV2 and TRBJ1-1; TRBD1 matches 7 bases. In germline, CDR1 is SNHLY, CDR2 FYNNEI. V trimming: 6 bases; J trimming: 4 bases; junction bases outside the gene matches: 8. The CDR3 has 14 amino acids. The CDR3 DNA follows: TGTGCCAGCAGCGACAGGGCGAGGATCACTGAAGCTTTCTTT. This translates into CASSDRARITEAFF.

Here the CDR3 DNA reads TGTGCCAGCAGTTTACAGGACTATGGCTACACCTTC. Translating it yields CASSLQDYGYTF. V usage is TRBV28 and J usage is TRBJ1-2, with D unresolved. The V gene's germline CDR1 is MDHEN and CDR2 SYDVKM. V was shortened by 2 bases and J by 3 bases, with 4 bases between the two germline ends. CDR3 length equals 12 residues.

The V gene is TRBV6-6, the J gene TRBJ2-7, with D perhaps TRBD1 (6 bases). In germline, CDR1 is MNHNY, CDR2 SVGAGI (reference sequence). CDR3 length equals 14 residues. The V and J ends lost 5 bases and 0 bases respectively, with 11 bases between them. CDR3 region: CASSLDRSSYEQYF. CDR3 sequence (DNA): TGTGCCAGCAGTCTTGACAGGAGCTCCTACGAGCAGTACTTC.

The chain joins TRBV5-1 to TRBJ2-2; 7 nucleotides match TRBD2. The CDR3 consists of 16 residues. With 3 bases clipped from V and 0 bases from J, the junction kept 5 bases outside the gene matches. CDR1 is SGHRS and CDR2 is YFSETQ in the germline V gene. In DNA form, the CDR3 reads TGCGCCAGCAGCTACCTGGCGGGAGCGAACACCGGGGAGCTGTTTTTT. Its translation is CASSYLAGANTGELFF.

This clone has just one count. The CDR3 protein is CAWSRGTSTDTQYF. The CDR3 region has the DNA TGTGCCTGGAGTAGGGGGACAAGCACAGATACGCAGTATTTT. V is TRBV30 and J is TRBJ2-3, with D possibly matching TRBD1 (6 bases). Trimming shortened V by 2 bases and J by 0 bases, and 9 bases separated the two germline ends. The germline V gene has CDR1 GTSNPN and CDR2 SVGIG (reference sequence). The CDR3 has 14 residues.

The chain is built from TRBV19 and TRBJ1-5; TRBD1 is a possible D gene (6 bases). The CDR3 is made up of 15 amino acids. The ends were cut back, 7 bases at V and 7 bases at J, with 20 bases in the middle. CDR1 is LNHDA and CDR2 is SQIVND in the germline V gene (reference sequence). The CDR3 sequence is CASMLGGAGRQPQHF. CDR3 sequence (DNA): TGTGCCAGTATGCTGGGGGGGGCAGGGAGGCAGCCCCAGCATTTT.

V usage is TRBV19 and J usage is TRBJ2-7, with D perhaps matching TRBD2 (6 bases). The CDR3 is 16 amino acids. The V gene lost 5 bases and the J gene lost 2 bases, with 19 bases spanning the gap. Looked up from germline, CDR1 is LNHDA and CDR2 is SQIVND (reference sequence). Written as DNA, the CDR3 is TGTGCCAGTAGTTCCCCCGGGGCGGGACCTCCCTACGAGCAGTACTTC. Its translation is CASSSPGAGPPYEQYF.

The genes are TRBV7-9 and TRBJ2-7, with a weak D call TRBD1 (5 bases). From germline, CDR1 is SEHNR and CDR2 FQNEAQ (reference sequence). The germline V and J ends were trimmed by 5 bases and 6 bases, with 20 bases remaining between them. CDR3 length equals 15 residues. The CDR3 bases are TGTGCCAGCAGCCTTATGGCAGGGTTGTTTGTCGAGCAGTACTTC. Its translation is CASSLMAGLFVEQYF.

The chain combines TRBV10-3 with TRBJ1-1; D gene unclear. Per germline, CDR1 ENHRY and CDR2 SYGVKD. This CDR3 is 15 amino acids long. Trimming cost V 4 bases and J 5 bases, with 17 bases left between them. CDR3 DNA: TGTGCCATCAGTGCTTCGGGATTCCCGGGGACTGAAGCTTTCTTT. Translated, it gives CAISASGFPGTEAFF.

This clone appeared once. V gene TRBV30 combines with J gene TRBJ1-5; 7 bases fit TRBD1. Germline CDR1 and CDR2: GTSNPN and SVGIG (reference sequence). The V and J ends lost 2 bases and 6 bases, in that order; junction bases with no gene match: 7. The CDR3 extends over 14 amino acids. The CDR3 region has the DNA TGTGCCTGGAGTCGCGACAGGGCTAGTCAGCCCCAGCATTTT. It yields the protein CAWSRDRASQPQHF.

The rearrangement joins TRBV11-2 to TRBJ2-1; 15 bases fit TRBD2. Germline V gene lookup returns CDR1 SGHAT and CDR2 FQNNGV. Germline trimming cut 5 bases from V and 7 bases from J; bases unmatched to any gene: 12. This CDR3 comprises 18 residues. In nucleotides, the CDR3 is TGTGCCAGCAGCGCCGGACTAGCGGGAGGGCCATGGGGGAATGAGCAGTTCTTC. Protein product: CASSAGLAGGPWGNEQFF.

This clone was seen only once. The J gene is TRBJ2-3, the V gene TRBV11-2, with D possibly TRBD1 on 5 matching bases. This CDR3 comprises 14 residues. Germline CDR1 and CDR2: SGHAT and FQNNGV. V lost 3 bases, J lost 6 bases, and 13 bases lay in between. CDR3 coding DNA: TGTGCCAGCAGCTTGGCCAGGGTCCTGGATACGCAGTATTTT. Translating gives CASSLARVLDTQYF.

This clone was observed a few times. The chain uses TRBV7-9 and TRBJ1-1, with TRBD1 as a possible D gene (5 bases). CDR3 length equals 12 residues. Germline CDR1 SEHNR, CDR2 FQNEAQ (reference sequence). Between the trimmed V and J ends, which lost 2 bases and 11 bases, there was a span of 12 bases. The CDR3 reads CASSLRTRGAFF. The CDR3 DNA reads TGTGCCAGCAGCTTACGTACGCGGGGGGCTTTCTTT.

The chain carries TRBV29-1 and TRBJ2-3; TRBD2 aligns across 11 bases. The CDR3 has 15 residues. V was clipped by 8 bases and J by 5 bases; unmatched bases: 12. Germline loops: CDR1 SQVTM, CDR2 ANQGSEA. The chain's CDR3 is CSTSNSGRAKDTQYF. The CDR3 bases are TGCAGCACGTCTAATAGCGGGAGGGCCAAAGATACGCAGTATTTT.

Concerning this clone: Other nucleotide sequences from this sample produce the same CDR3. This chain connects TRBV28 to TRBJ2-3; 7 bases match TRBD2. CDR1 is MDHEN and CDR2 is SYDVKM in the germline V gene. This CDR3 contains 15 residues. After removal of 3 bases from V and 1 base from J, the junction contained 4 bases not matched to a gene. The CDR3 DNA reads TGTGCCAGCAGTTTGGTTGCGGGAGGCACAGATACGCAGTATTTT. Translated, it gives CASSLVAGGTDTQYF.

CDR3 in DNA: TGCGCCAGCAGCTTGGAGGGACAGACTAGCAATCAGCCCCAGCATTTT. Its translation: CASSLEGQTSNQPQHF. The chain has TRBV5-1 and TRBJ1-5, with 7 bases identical to TRBD1. Trimming at V came to 0 bases and at J to 0 bases, leaving 3 bases not matched to a gene. Germline V gives CDR1 SGHRS, CDR2 YFSETQ. The CDR3 is made up of 16 amino acids.

The chain couples TRBV28 to TRBJ2-3, with D possibly TRBD2 on 7 matching bases. Germline loops: CDR1 MDHEN, CDR2 SYDVKM. CDR3 size: 14 residues. V lost 4 bases, J lost 4 bases, and 12 bases lay in between. The CDR3 bases are TGTGCCAGCAGTTCTGGAGGGGGGGCAGATACGCAGTATTTT. Translated, it gives CASSSGGGADTQYF.

Note on this clone: It is likely a read error: a sequence one base away is far more abundant. The gene calls are TRBV6-5 and TRBJ2-7; the match to TRBD2 covers 9 bases. The CDR3 is 15 amino acids. The germline V gene encodes CDR1 MNHEY and CDR2 SVGAGI. The CDR3 spells CAGSYSPSGNYEQYF. The CDR3 DNA reads as TGTGCCGGCAGTTATTCGCCTAGCGGGAACTACGAGCAGTACTTC.

This clone was seen only once. The V and J genes are TRBV11-2 and TRBJ1-4, with D hard to call. The germline V gene has CDR1 SGHAT and CDR2 FQNNGV. Trimming shortened V by 5 bases and J by 6 bases, and 16 bases separated the two germline ends. This CDR3 is built from 15 residues. As DNA, the CDR3 is TGTGCCAGCAGCCCGTCGCAGGCATTTTATGAAAAACTGTTTTTT. It translates to CASSPSQAFYEKLFF.

The rearrangement joins TRBV10-3 to TRBJ1-1, with unresolved D. Germline lookup yields CDR1 ENHRY and CDR2 SYGVKD. This CDR3 is 14 amino acids long. The germline V and J ends were trimmed by 4 bases and 1 base, with 10 bases remaining between them. In nucleotides, the CDR3 is TGTGCCATCAGTGGGACTGCTGGGAACACTGAAGCTTTCTTT. The encoded protein is CAISGTAGNTEAFF.

The V gene is TRBV7-3, the J gene TRBJ2-3; no definite D call. The CDR3 spans 14 residues. Germline V gene lookup returns CDR1 SGHTA and CDR2 FQGTGA. V dropped 5 bases and J dropped 2 bases, with 11 bases sitting between them. CDR3 sequence: CASSLGSATDTQYF. CDR3 DNA sequence: TGTGCCAGCAGCCTGGGATCGGCCACAGATACGCAGTATTTT.

This clone was seen many times. The sample has other DNA sequences that encode this CDR3 too. This rearrangement joins TRBV28 to TRBJ1-3; D perhaps matches TRBD1 (5 bases). Trimming left V 3 bases short and J 2 bases short, with 11 bases between. This CDR3 comprises 15 residues. The germline gives CDR1 MDHEN, CDR2 SYDVKM. In DNA form, the CDR3 reads TGTGCCAGCAGTTTGACCAGGGTCACTGGAAACACCATATATTTT. Its protein is CASSLTRVTGNTIYF.

The table lists this clone with a few counts. V gene TRBV20-1 combines with J gene TRBJ1-1; D gene uncertain. Germline values: CDR1 DFQATT, CDR2 SNEGSKA (reference sequence). Trimming removed 6 bases at V and 0 bases at J, with 5 bases between. The CDR3 runs to 11 residues. The chain's CDR3 is CSAFLNTEAFF. The CDR3 DNA follows: TGCAGTGCGTTCCTGAACACTGAAGCTTTCTTT.

This chain uses TRBV6-6 with TRBJ1-1, with D possibly matching TRBD1 (5 bases). Germline V CDR1 and CDR2: MNHNY, SVGAGI (reference sequence). The CDR3 has 12 residues. Trimming removed 10 bases at V and 8 bases at J, with 17 bases between. The CDR3, as DNA: TGTGCCACCCTCAGGGAGGGAAGGGAAGCTTTCTTT. Translation gives CATLREGREAFF.

The chain employs TRBV4-1 and TRBJ1-3; 7 bases are shared with TRBD1. The trim removed 2 bases at V and 2 bases at J, leaving 6 bases unmatched. In germline, CDR1 is MGHRA, CDR2 YSYEKL. The CDR3 consists of 16 residues. In DNA form, the CDR3 reads TGCGCCAGCAGCCAACCCAGGGGGATCCCTGGAAACACCATATATTTT. Residues: CASSQPRGIPGNTIYF.

V gene TRBV30 combines with J gene TRBJ1-2, with a tentative D call TRBD1 (5 bases). The germline gives CDR1 GTSNPN, CDR2 SVGIG (reference sequence). CDR3 length equals 15 residues. Trimming stripped 2 bases from V and 5 bases from J, with 18 bases between. The CDR3 bases are TGTGCCTGGAGTCCTACAGGTGGACCGAGATATGGCTACACCTTC. Residues: CAWSPTGGPRYGYTF.

The chain carries TRBV19 and TRBJ1-4, with D tentatively TRBD1 (6 bases). With 4 bases removed from V and 7 bases from J, the gap between germline ends came to 16 bases. CDR1 is LNHDA and CDR2 is SQIVND in the germline V gene (reference sequence). The CDR3 has 15 amino acids. The CDR3 DNA is TGTGCCAGTAGTACCACGACAGGTTATCGTGAAAAACTGTTTTTT. Amino acids: CASSTTTGYREKLFF. Based on the CDR3 plus reference TRBV19 and TRBJ1-4, the full variable domain is DGGITQSPKYLFRKEGQNVTLSCEQNLNHDAMYWYRQDPGQGLRLIYYSQIVNDFQKGDIAEGYSVSREKKESFPLTVTSAQKNPTAFYLCASSTTTGYREKLFFGSGTQLSVL.